This T cell receptor (beta chain) was found in a study of shared clonotypes between healthy human individuals. Regarding the study as a whole: With few donors, the genetic and exposure-history diversity represented was limited.

Concerning this clone: Its antigen is still unknown.

It was CD45RO-negative cells, positively selected for CCR7, that made up naive CD8 cells, with terminally differentiated effector memory CD45RA+ cells excluded. Recent vaccinations or acute infections were absent in the healthy HIV-negative adult donors. The length of the CDR3 is 17 residues. CDR1 and CDR2 from the germline V gene are SEHNR and FQNEAQ (reference sequence). Germline trimming cut 1 base from V and 2 bases from J; bases unmatched to any gene: 5. Each subset's genomic DNA was split evenly across several immunoSEQ plates. Assay used: immunoSEQ multiplex PCR; TCRdb lists only in-frame clones, some missing. The data hold more than 2 million clones, with around 93% observed a single time.

This receptor was identified in a man aged 18 to 29 in good health. Some clones in this sample may be carry-over from other donors' samples. Sequenced material: naive CD8+ T cells from PBMCs. The chain combines TRBV7-9 with TRBJ2-1; 10 bases are shared with TRBD1. CDR3 DNA sequence: TGTGCCAGCAGCTTAGGGGGACAGGGGCGGGCCTACAATGAGCAGTTCTTC. This translates into CASSLGGQGRAYNEQFF.